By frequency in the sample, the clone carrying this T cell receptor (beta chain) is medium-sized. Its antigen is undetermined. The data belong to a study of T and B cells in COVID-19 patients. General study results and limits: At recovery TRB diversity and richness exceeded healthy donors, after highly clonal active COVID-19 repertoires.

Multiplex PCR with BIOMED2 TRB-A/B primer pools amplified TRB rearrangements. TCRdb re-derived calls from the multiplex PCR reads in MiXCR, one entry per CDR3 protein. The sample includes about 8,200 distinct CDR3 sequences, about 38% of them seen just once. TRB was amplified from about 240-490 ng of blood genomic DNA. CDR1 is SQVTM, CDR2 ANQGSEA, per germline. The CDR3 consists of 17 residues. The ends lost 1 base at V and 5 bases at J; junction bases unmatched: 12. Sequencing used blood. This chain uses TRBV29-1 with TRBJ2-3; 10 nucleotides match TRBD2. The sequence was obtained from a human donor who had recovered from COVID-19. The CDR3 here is CSVEGVLAGARGDTQYF. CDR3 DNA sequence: TGCAGCGTTGAAGGTGTCCTAGCGGGGGCCCGGGGAGATACGCAGTATTTT.